This section outlines one TCR beta chain sequence together with its context. Its specificity is unknown. Method: immunoSEQ multiplex PCR; TCRdb's copy keeps in-frame clones and lacks some. Counted here are 150,000 to 200,000 clones, 89% occurring once; the ten biggest clones make up approximately 10%. The source of the sample is a study of cytomegalovirus exposure and HLA in healthy donors. V lost 4 bases to trimming and J lost 3 bases, with 16 bases between them. CDR1 is SGHNT and CDR2 is YYREEE in the germline V gene (reference sequence). This CDR3 has 15 residues. Study results and limitations: Altogether, around 160 TCR beta chains were recorded as cytomegalovirus-associated.

This chain uses TRBV5-4 with TRBJ1-2; the D gene is possibly TRBD1 (5 bases). The sequence was obtained from a woman under 30 in good health and CMV-seropositive. The sequenced material came from PBMCs. The CDR3 is CASSDRGDYDYGYTF. CDR3 nucleotides: TGTGCCAGCAGCGACCGGGGGGATTATGACTATGGCTACACCTTC.